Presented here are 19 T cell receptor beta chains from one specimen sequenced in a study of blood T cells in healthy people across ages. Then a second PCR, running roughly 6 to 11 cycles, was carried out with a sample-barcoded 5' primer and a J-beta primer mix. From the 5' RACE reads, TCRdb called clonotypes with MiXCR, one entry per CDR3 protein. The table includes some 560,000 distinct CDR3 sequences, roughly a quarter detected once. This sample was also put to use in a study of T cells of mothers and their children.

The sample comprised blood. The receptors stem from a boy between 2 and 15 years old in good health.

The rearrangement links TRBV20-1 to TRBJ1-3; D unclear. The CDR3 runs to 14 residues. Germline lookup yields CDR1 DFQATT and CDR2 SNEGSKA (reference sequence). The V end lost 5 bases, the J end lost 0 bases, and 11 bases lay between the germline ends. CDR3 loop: CSALQFYSGNTIYF. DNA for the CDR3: TGCAGTGCTCTACAGTTTTACTCTGGAAACACCATATATTTT.

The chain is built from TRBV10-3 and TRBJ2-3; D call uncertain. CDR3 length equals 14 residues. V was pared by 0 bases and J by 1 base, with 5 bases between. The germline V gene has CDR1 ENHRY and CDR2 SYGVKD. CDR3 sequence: CAISESTGTDTQYF. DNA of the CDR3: TGTGCCATCAGTGAGTCGACGGGCACAGATACGCAGTATTTT.

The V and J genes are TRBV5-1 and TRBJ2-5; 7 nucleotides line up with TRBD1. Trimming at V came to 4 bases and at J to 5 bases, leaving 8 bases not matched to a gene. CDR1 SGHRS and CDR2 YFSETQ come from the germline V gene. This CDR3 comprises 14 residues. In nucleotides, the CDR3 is TGCGCCAGCAGCCAAGCTACAGGGGTGGAGACCCAGTACTTC. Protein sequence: CASSQATGVETQYF.

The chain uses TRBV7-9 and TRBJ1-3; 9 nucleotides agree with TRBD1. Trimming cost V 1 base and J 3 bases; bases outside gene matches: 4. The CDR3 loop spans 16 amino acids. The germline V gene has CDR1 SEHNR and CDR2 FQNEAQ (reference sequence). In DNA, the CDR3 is TGTGCCAGCAGCTTAGGACAGGGGGTAGATGGAAACACCATATATTTT. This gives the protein CASSLGQGVDGNTIYF.

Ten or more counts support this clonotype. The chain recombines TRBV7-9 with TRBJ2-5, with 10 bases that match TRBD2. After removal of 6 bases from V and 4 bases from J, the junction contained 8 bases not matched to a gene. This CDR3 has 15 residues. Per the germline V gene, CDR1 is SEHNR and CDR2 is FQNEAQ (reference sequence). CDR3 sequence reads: CASSPSLAGRETQYF. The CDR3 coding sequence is TGTGCCAGCAGTCCATCACTAGCGGGGAGAGAGACCCAGTACTTC.

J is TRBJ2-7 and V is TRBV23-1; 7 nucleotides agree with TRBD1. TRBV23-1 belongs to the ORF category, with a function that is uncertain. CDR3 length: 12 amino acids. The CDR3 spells CAIISGGYEQYF. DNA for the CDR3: TGCGCAATCATCTCAGGGGGCTACGAGCAGTACTTC.

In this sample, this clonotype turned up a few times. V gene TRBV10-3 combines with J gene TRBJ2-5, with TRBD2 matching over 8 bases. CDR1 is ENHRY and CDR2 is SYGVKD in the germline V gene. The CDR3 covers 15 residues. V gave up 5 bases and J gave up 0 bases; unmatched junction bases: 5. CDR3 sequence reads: CAISPGGMYQETQYF. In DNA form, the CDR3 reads TGTGCCATCAGTCCGGGGGGGATGTACCAAGAGACCCAGTACTTC.

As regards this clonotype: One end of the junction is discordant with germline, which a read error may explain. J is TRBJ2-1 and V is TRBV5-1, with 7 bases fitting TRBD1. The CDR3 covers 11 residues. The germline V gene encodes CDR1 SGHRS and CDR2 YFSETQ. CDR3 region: CASSSDRAQAF. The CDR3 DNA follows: TGCGCCAGCAGCTCAGACAGGGCCCAAGCGTTC. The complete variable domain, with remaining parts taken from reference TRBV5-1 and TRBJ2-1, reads KAGVTQTPRYLIKTRGQQVTLSCSPISGHRSVSWYQQTPGQGLQFLFEYFSETQRNKGNFPGRFSGRQFSNSRSEMNVSTLELGDSALYLCASSSDRAQAFGPGTRLTVL.

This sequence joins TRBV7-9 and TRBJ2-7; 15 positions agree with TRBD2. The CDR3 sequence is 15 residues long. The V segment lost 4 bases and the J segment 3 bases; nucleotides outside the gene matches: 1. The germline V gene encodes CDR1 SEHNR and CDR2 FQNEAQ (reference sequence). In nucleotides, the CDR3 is TGTGCCAGCAGCTGGGGACTAGCGGGAGGCTACGAGCAGTACTTC. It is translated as CASSWGLAGGYEQYF.

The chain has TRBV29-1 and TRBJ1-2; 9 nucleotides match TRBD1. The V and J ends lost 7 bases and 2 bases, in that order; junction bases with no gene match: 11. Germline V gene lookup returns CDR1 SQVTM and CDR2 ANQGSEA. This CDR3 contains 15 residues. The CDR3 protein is CSGRTGERENYGYTF. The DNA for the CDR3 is TGCAGCGGCCGGACAGGGGAGAGAGAGAACTATGGCTACACCTTC.

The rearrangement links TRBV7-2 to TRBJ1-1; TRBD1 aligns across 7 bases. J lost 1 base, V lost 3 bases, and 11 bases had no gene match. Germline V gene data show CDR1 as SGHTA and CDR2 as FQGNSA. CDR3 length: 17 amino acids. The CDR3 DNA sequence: TGTGCCAGCAGCTTCGCCCAGGGGGTATCTCGGAACACTGAAGCTTTCTTT. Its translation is CASSFAQGVSRNTEAFF.

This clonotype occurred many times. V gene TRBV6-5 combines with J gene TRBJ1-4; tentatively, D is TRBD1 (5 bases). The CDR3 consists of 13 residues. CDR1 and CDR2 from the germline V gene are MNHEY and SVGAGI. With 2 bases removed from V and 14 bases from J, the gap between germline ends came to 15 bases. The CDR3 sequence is CASSYAPRGDLFF. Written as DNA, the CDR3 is TGTGCCAGCAGTTACGCCCCGCGGGGGGACCTGTTTTTT.

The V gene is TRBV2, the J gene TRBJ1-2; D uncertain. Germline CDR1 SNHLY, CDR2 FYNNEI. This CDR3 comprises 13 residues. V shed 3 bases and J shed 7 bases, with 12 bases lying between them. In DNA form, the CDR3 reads TGTGCCAGCAGTGAGGACCGATTACGTGGCTACACCTTC. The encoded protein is CASSEDRLRGYTF.

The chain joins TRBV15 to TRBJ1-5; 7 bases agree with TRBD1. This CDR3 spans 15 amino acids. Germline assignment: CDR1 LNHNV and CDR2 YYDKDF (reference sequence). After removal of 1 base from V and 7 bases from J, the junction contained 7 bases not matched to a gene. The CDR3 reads CATSRATGVEQPQHF. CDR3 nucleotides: TGTGCCACCAGCAGAGCTACAGGGGTGGAACAGCCCCAGCATTTT.

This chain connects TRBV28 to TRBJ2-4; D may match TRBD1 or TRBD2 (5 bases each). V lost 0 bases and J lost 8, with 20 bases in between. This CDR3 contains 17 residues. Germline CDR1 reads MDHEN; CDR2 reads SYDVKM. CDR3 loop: CASSLWFTGTSRDIQYF. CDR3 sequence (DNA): TGTGCCAGCAGTTTATGGTTTACCGGGACCTCCAGGGACATTCAGTACTTC.

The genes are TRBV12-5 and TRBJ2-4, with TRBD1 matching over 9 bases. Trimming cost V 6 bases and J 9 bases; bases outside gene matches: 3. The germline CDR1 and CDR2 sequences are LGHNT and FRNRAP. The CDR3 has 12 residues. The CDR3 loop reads CASGLDRGIQYF. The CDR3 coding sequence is TGTGCTAGTGGCCTGGACAGGGGCATTCAGTACTTC. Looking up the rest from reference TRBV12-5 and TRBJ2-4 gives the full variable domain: DARVTQTPRHKVTEMGQEVTMRCQPILGHNTVFWYRQTMMQGLELLAYFRNRAPLDDSGMPKDRFSAEMPDATLATLKIQPSEPRDSAVYFCASGLDRGIQYFGAGTRLSVL.

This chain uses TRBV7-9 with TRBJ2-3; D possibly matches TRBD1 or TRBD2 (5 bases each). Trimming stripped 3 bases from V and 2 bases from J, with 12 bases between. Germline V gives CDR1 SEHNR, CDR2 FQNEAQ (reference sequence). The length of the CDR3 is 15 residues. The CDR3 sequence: CASSLTGTLTDTQYF. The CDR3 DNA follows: TGTGCCAGCAGCTTGACCGGGACCCTCACAGATACGCAGTATTTT.

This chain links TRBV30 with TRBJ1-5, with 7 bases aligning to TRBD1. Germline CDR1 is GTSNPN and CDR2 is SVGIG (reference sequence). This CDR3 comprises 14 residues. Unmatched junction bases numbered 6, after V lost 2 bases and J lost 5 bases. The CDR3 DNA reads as TGTGCCTGGAGTCTCCAGGGGGGGCATCAGCCCCAGCATTTT. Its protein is CAWSLQGGHQPQHF.

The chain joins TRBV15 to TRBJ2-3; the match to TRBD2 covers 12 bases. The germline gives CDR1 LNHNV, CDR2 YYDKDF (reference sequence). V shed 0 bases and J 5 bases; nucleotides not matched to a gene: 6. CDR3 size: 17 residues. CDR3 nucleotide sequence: TGTGCCACCAGCAGAGAGGCTAGCGGGAGGGCCTTAGATACGCAGTATTTT. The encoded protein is CATSREASGRALDTQYF.